A selection of T cell receptor beta chains follows, all from one sample in a study of technical replicates of blood from a handful of donors. The assay was immunoSEQ multiplex PCR, and TCRdb's table has in-frame clones only and misses some. The repertoire includes around 93,000 clones, 95% of them detected once, and 0.34% sits in the top ten. Sample: T cells isolated from PBMCs. The receptors originated from a human donor in good health. Both conserved end residues are part of each CDR3. Fields, in order: CDR3 DNA, CDR3 protein, V gene, J gene, D gene, clone size. D genes are given only for firm matches. A row's size may be missing; if present it is once, few, many or a size class.

DNA: TGCGCCAGCAGCCAAAGACAGGGACTGAGCAATCAGCCCCAGCATTTT
CDR3: CASSQRQGLSNQPQHF
V: TRBV4-1
J: TRBJ1-5
D: TRBD1
size: NA

DNA: TGTGCCATCAGTGGAACGGGACAGCTGATGGAGACCCAGTACTTC
CDR3: CAISGTGQLMETQYF
V: TRBV10-3
J: TRBJ2-5
D: TRBD1
size: NA

DNA: TGTGCCAGCAGTGAAGCGTGGGCAGGCGACACTGAAGCTTTCTTT
CDR3: CASSEAWAGDTEAFF
V: TRBV2
J: TRBJ1-1
D: NA
size: NA

DNA: TGTGCCAGCATTATGGACAGTAATGAAAAACTGTTTTTT
CDR3: CASIMDSNEKLFF
V: TRBV27
J: TRBJ1-4
D: NA
size: few

DNA: TGCGCCAGCAGCTTGGAACCGGGACAGGTTATTTACAATGAGCAGTTCTTC
CDR3: CASSLEPGQVIYNEQFF
V: TRBV5-1
J: TRBJ2-1
D: TRBD1
size: NA

DNA: TGCGCCAGCAGCCAAGAACTAGCGGGAGCACGCGAGCAGTACTTC
CDR3: CASSQELAGAREQYF
V: TRBV4-3
J: TRBJ2-7
D: TRBD2
size: NA

DNA: TGTGCCAGCAGCCCCTATCAGGGTAGGAACACTGAAGCTTTCTTT
CDR3: CASSPYQGRNTEAFF
V: TRBV9
J: TRBJ1-1
D: NA
size: NA

DNA: TGTGCCAGCAGCTTAGCCAGGGTTTCCTACGAGCAGTACTTC
CDR3: CASSLARVSYEQYF
V: TRBV7-8
J: TRBJ2-7
D: NA
size: once

DNA: TGTGCCAGCAGTTACCAACTAGCTAACACAGATACGCAGTATTTT
CDR3: CASSYQLANTDTQYF
V: TRBV6-5
J: TRBJ2-3
D: NA
size: NA

DNA: TGCGCCAGCAGTGAGTCCGGGGTTAAGGGTGAGCAGTTCTTC
CDR3: CASSESGVKGEQFF
V: TRBV10-1
J: TRBJ2-1
D: NA
size: NA

DNA: TGTGCCAGTAGTCTTGCTAGCGGACCCTACAATGAGCAGTTCTTC
CDR3: CASSLASGPYNEQFF
V: TRBV19
J: TRBJ2-1
D: TRBD2
size: NA

DNA: TGTGCCAGCAGCCTAGAAAGAGGGTTCCGTACCTACGAGCAGTACTTC
CDR3: CASSLERGFRTYEQYF
V: TRBV5-4
J: TRBJ2-7
D: NA
size: NA

DNA: TGCAGTGCGAATCAGAATGAGCAGTTCTTC
CDR3: CSANQNEQFF
V: TRBV20-1
J: TRBJ2-1
D: NA
size: NA

DNA: TGCGCCAGCAGCCCCTTACAGGGCCGGGGGGATCAGCCCCAGCATTTT
CDR3: CASSPLQGRGDQPQHF
V: TRBV4-1
J: TRBJ1-5
D: NA
size: NA

DNA: TGTGCCAGCAGCCCATATTCAGACACTGAAGCTTTCTTT
CDR3: CASSPYSDTEAFF
V: TRBV7-9
J: TRBJ1-1
D: NA
size: NA

DNA: TGTGCCATCAGTGAAGCACGGGAGTTGGCAGATACGCAGTATTTT
CDR3: CAISEARELADTQYF
V: TRBV10-3
J: TRBJ2-3
D: NA
size: NA